Each of the 15 T cell receptor beta chains below was sequenced from the same sample in a study of molecular identifiers for immune sequencing clone quantification. TCRdb analysed the PCR reads with MiXCR anew, one entry per CDR3 protein. This sample yields around 300,000 distinct CDR3 sequences, of which roughly a quarter are seen a single time; around 0.7% belongs to the top ten. What was sequenced was naive CD8+ T cells from blood, with Jurkat cell RNA spiked in. Documented subset: FACS-sorted CD8+CD4-CCR7+CD45RA+ naive T cells. Source of these receptors: a human donor in good health. Some libraries in this study had Jurkat cell RNA spiked in.

Turning to this clonotype: A much larger clonotype is one base distant, so this may be a read error. The rearrangement joins TRBV28 to TRBJ2-4; D possibly corresponds to TRBD1 (6 bases). CDR3 length: 17 amino acids. Germline V gene sequence: CDR1 MDHEN, CDR2 SYDVKM. DNA of the CDR3: TGTGCCAGCATTCCAGCCTTGGGGGCTGGGCCCAAAAACGTTCAGTACTTC. This codes for CASIPALGAGPKNVQYF.

Here the CDR3 reads CSVLENTEAFF. CDR3 nucleotides: TGCAGCGTTCTAGAAAACACTGAAGCTTTCTTT. The gene calls are TRBV29-1 and TRBJ1-1; D is uncertain. Germline values: CDR1 SQVTM, CDR2 ANQGSEA. The CDR3 runs 11 residues. Trimming pared 5 bases from V and 2 bases from J, leaving 6 bases between.

In its sample, this clonotype was seen a few times. The chain employs TRBV3-1 and TRBJ1-5; D unresolved. The CDR3 sequence is 13 residues long. Trimming stripped 1 base from V and 6 bases from J, with 7 bases between. Germline CDR1 and CDR2: LGHDT and YNNKEL (reference sequence). CDR3 sequence (DNA): TGTGCCAGCAGCCAAGCCGCAGGTCAGCCCCAGCATTTT. It translates to CASSQAAGQPQHF.

Notes on this clonotype: The junction shows a germline mismatch at one end, possibly a read error. V gene TRBV5-1 combines with J gene TRBJ2-6, with D possibly being TRBD1 (6 bases). Germline values: CDR1 SGHRS, CDR2 YFSETQ. This CDR3 is 17 amino acids long. The CDR3 DNA reads TGCGCCAGCAGCTTGACAGTTATAGACTCAGGGGCCAACGTCCTGCCTTTC. Translation gives CASSLTVIDSGANVLPF.

This clonotype was observed a few times. This sequence joins TRBV24-1 and TRBJ2-3; no firm D call. CDR3 size: 14 residues. V lost 4 bases and J lost 0, with 7 bases in between. CDR1 KGHDR and CDR2 SFDVKD come from the germline V gene. CDR3 nucleotide sequence: TGTGCCACCAGTGACGGATCTAGCACAGATACGCAGTATTTT. Translation gives CATSDGSSTDTQYF.

The chain recombines TRBV9 with TRBJ2-7; D possibly uses TRBD1 or TRBD2 (5 bases each). The CDR3 spans 17 residues. Germline CDR1 SGDLS, CDR2 YYNGEE. Trimming left V 3 bases short and J 2 bases short, with 21 bases between. This chain's CDR3 is CASSGDQGAGSPYEQYF. The CDR3 DNA reads TGTGCCAGCAGCGGAGACCAAGGGGCAGGGAGCCCCTACGAGCAGTACTTC.

The rearrangement links TRBV11-2 to TRBJ2-1; 10 bases match TRBD2. Germline V lookup: CDR1 SGHAT, CDR2 FQNNGV. This CDR3 is 15 amino acids long. V lost 5 bases to trimming and J lost 7 bases; unmatched junction nucleotides: 8. The DNA for the CDR3 is TGTGCCAGCAGCCTTCTAGCGGGGGTCGATAATGAGCAGTTCTTC. Protein product: CASSLLAGVDNEQFF. The full variable domain, completed using reference TRBV11-2 and TRBJ2-1, is EAGVAQSPRYKIIEKRQSVAFWCNPISGHATLYWYQQILGQGPKLLIQFQNNGVVDDSQLPKDRFSAERLKGVDSTLKIQPAKLEDSAVYLCASSLLAGVDNEQFFGPGTRLTVL.

This clonotype has at least ten counts. The chain combines TRBV6-1 with TRBJ1-5; D possibly corresponds to TRBD1 (5 bases). V lost 4 bases and J lost 0, with 13 bases in between. The CDR3 runs to 16 residues. CDR1 MNHNS and CDR2 SASEGT come from the germline V gene. For the CDR3, the DNA is TGTGCCAGCAGTGGTTGGGACGGAGATAGCAATCAGCCCCAGCATTTT. This sequence encodes CASSGWDGDSNQPQHF.

This clonotype was observed a few times. This CDR3 reads CASSHDRDQPQHF. The CDR3 DNA is TGTGCCAGCAGTCACGACAGGGATCAGCCCCAGCATTTT. V is TRBV3-1 and J is TRBJ1-5; 7 bases match TRBD1. Trimming removed 6 bases from V and 5 bases from J; junction bases left unmatched: 4. Germline CDR1 is LGHDT and CDR2 is YNNKEL (reference sequence). The CDR3 is 13 amino acids.

On this clonotype: A much more abundant neighbour one base away suggests this may be a read error. The chain is built from TRBV20-1 and TRBJ2-4, with 13 bases fitting TRBD2. The germline V gene encodes CDR1 DFQATT and CDR2 SNEGSKA (reference sequence). This CDR3 comprises 19 residues. V lost 3 bases and J lost 3; bases outside the gene matches: 14. This chain's CDR3 is CSARLTGLAGAQNKNIQYF. CDR3 DNA sequence: TGCAGTGCTAGGTTAACAGGACTAGCGGGAGCACAAAACAAAAACATTCAGTACTTC.

This clonotype has only a few counts. Relative to the germline gene, one junction end is altered; a read error may explain this. The J gene is TRBJ2-7, the V gene TRBV11-2, with unresolved D. Germline assignment: CDR1 SGHAT and CDR2 FQNNGV. CDR3 length: 13 residues. The CDR3 protein is CASSVDSVYEQYF. The CDR3, as DNA: TGTGCCAGCAGCGTAGATTCGGTGTACGAGCAGTACTTC.

Concerning this clonotype itself: A read error may produce the germline difference seen at one junction end. This chain connects TRBV13 to TRBJ1-2, with TRBD1 matching 8 bases. The germline CDR1 and CDR2 sequences are PRHDT and FYEKMQ (reference sequence). The CDR3 runs 14 residues. CDR3 sequence: CASSFLQGADGFTF. The CDR3 DNA follows: TGTGCCAGCAGCTTCCTGCAGGGGGCGGATGGCTTCACCTTC. Complete variable domain (other parts from reference TRBV13 and TRBJ1-2): AAGVIQSPRHLIKEKRETATLKCYPIPRHDTVYWYQQGPGQDPQFLISFYEKMQSDKGSIPDRFSAQQFSDYHSELNMSSLELGDSALYFCASSFLQGADGFTFGSGTRLTVV.

The V call is TRBV28, the J call TRBJ2-6; D not certain. CDR3 length: 17 residues. The V gene's germline CDR1 is MDHEN and CDR2 SYDVKM. V gave up 3 bases and J gave up 2 bases, with 14 bases separating them. Here the CDR3 DNA reads TGTGCCAGCAGTTTGAGCATAGTAAACCCTGGGGCCAACGTCCTGACTTTC. This gives the protein CASSLSIVNPGANVLTF.

With respect to this clonotype: The junction and the germline gene differ at one end; a read error may be behind it. The genes are TRBV3-1 and TRBJ2-5; D is ambiguous. Germline CDR1 LGHDT, CDR2 YNNKEL (reference sequence). The CDR3 loop spans 14 amino acids. DNA for the CDR3: TGTGCCAGCAGCCAGGGCCGAATCAAAGAGGCCCAGTACTTC. Its protein product is CASSQGRIKEAQYF.

This clonotype was observed at least ten times. CDR3 in DNA: TGTGCCAGCAGCCTTCGACAGTCAGCCTCCTATAATTCACCCCTCCACTTT. Encoded protein: CASSLRQSASYNSPLHF. The chain uses TRBV7-2 and TRBJ1-6; tentatively, D is TRBD1 (5 bases). The CDR3 is 17 amino acids. With 5 bases removed from V and 0 bases from J, the gap between germline ends came to 14 bases. Germline assignment: CDR1 SGHTA and CDR2 FQGNSA.